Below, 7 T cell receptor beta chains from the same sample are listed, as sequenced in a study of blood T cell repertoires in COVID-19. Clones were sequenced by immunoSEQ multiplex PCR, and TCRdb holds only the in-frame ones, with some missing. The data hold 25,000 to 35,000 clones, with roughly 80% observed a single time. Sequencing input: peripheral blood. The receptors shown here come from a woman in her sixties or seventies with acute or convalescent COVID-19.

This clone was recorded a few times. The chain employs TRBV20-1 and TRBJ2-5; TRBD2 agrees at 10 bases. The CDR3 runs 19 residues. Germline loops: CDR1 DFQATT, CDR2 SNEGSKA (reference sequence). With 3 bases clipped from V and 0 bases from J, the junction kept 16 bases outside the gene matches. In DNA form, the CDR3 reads TGCAGTGCTAGTTTGCTAGCGGGGGCGGCTAGGGGTTACCAAGAGACCCAGTACTTC. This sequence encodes CSASLLAGAARGYQETQYF.

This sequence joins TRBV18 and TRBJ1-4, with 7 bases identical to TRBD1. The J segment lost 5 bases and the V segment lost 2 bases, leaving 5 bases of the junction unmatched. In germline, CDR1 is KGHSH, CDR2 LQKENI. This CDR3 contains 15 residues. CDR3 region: CASSPSGGRNEKLFF. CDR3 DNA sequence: TGTGCCAGCTCACCATCAGGGGGGCGGAATGAAAAACTGTTTTTT.

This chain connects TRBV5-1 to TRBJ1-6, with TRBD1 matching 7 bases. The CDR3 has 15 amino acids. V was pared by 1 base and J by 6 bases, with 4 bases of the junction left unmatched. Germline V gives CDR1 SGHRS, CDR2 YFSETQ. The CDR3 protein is CASSLLDRANSPLHF. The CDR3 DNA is TGCGCCAGCAGCTTGTTAGACAGGGCTAATTCACCCCTCCACTTT.

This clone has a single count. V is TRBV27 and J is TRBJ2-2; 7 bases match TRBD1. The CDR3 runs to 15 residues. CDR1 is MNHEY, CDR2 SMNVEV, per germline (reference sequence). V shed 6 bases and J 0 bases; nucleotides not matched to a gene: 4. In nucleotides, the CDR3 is TGTGCCAGCAGCTGGGACAGCCCGAACACCGGGGAGCTGTTTTTT. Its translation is CASSWDSPNTGELFF.

CDR3 nucleotides: TGTGCCACCAGTGACTCCCCAACAGGGACAGGGGACTACAATGAGCAGTTCTTC. Protein sequence: CATSDSPTGTGDYNEQFF. V is TRBV24-1 and J is TRBJ2-1; 10 nucleotides align to TRBD1. With V trimmed by 4 bases and J by 3 bases, 11 bases remained unmatched. This CDR3 has 18 amino acids. From germline, CDR1 is KGHDR and CDR2 SFDVKD.

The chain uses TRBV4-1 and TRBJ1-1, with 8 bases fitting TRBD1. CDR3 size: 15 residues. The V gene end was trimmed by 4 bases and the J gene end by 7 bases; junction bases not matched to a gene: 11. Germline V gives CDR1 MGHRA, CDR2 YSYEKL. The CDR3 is CASSRDGQGGDEAFF. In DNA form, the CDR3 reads TGCGCCAGCAGCCGCGATGGACAGGGAGGGGATGAAGCTTTCTTT.

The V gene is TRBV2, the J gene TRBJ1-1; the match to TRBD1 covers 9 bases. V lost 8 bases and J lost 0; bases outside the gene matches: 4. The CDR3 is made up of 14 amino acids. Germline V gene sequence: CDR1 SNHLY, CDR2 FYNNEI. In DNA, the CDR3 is TGTGCCAGCGGTAGGACAGGGGTGAACACTGAAGCTTTCTTT. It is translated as CASGRTGVNTEAFF.